The 10 T cell receptor beta chains in this list originate from one sample, sequenced in a study of shared clonotypes between healthy human individuals. The naive CD8 population came from CD45RO-negative cells selected for CCR7, without terminally differentiated effector memory CD45RA+ cells. The table came from immunoSEQ multiplex PCR; TCRdb's copy has only in-frame clones and leaves some out. The top ten clones hold about 1.1% of a sample with over 2 million clones, over 85% of them seen once. The sequencing sample was made of naive CD8+ T cells sorted from blood. Receptor source: a man aged 18 to 35 in good health.

The chain links TRBV5-6 to TRBJ1-2; no firm D call. With 2 bases removed from V and 0 bases from J, the gap between germline ends came to 8 bases. Germline CDR1 and CDR2: SGHDT and YYEEEE. The CDR3 extends over 14 amino acids. This CDR3 is CASSFSTSNYGYTF. The CDR3 DNA reads as TGTGCCAGCAGCTTCAGCACGTCTAACTATGGCTACACCTTC.

V and J are TRBV2 and TRBJ1-3; TRBD1 might be the D (5 bases). V was clipped by 6 bases and J by 4 bases, with 13 bases between them. CDR3 length equals 14 residues. CDR1 and CDR2 (germline): SNHLY, FYNNEI. CDR3: CASRPDGGGNTIYF. The DNA for the CDR3 is TGTGCCAGCAGGCCTGACGGGGGGGGAAACACCATATATTTT.

The chain joins TRBV4-1 to TRBJ2-7; D may be TRBD2 (5 bases). The length of the CDR3 is 15 residues. The V gene's germline CDR1 is MGHRA and CDR2 YSYEKL. Between the trimmed V and J ends, which lost 4 bases and 1 base, there was a span of 14 bases. The CDR3 coding sequence is TGCGCCAGCAGCCCCGGGATTCCGTGGTCCTACGAGCAGTACTTC. This translates into CASSPGIPWSYEQYF.

A word on this clone: Being one base from a much bigger clone, this may be a read error. This sample also contains other DNA sequences that code for the same CDR3. The V call is TRBV9, the J call TRBJ2-2; no reliable D call. Germline CDR1 reads SGDLS; CDR2 reads YYNGEE. Deletions cut 0 bases from V and 8 bases from J, with 2 bases between. The CDR3 is 11 residues long. This CDR3 reads CASSVAGELFF. The DNA of the CDR3 is TGTGCCAGCAGCGTAGCTGGGGAGCTGTTTTTT.

A remark on this clone: The same CDR3 is also encoded by other DNA sequences in this sample. The rearrangement links TRBV28 to TRBJ2-7, with D uncertain. The V end lost 4 bases, the J end lost 3 bases, and 10 bases lay between the germline ends. The CDR3 runs 13 residues. Germline CDR1 is MDHEN and CDR2 is SYDVKM. The CDR3: CASSSDTDYEQYF. As DNA, the CDR3 is TGTGCCAGCAGTTCCGACACTGACTACGAGCAGTACTTC.

This clone appeared once. This chain joins TRBV30 and TRBJ2-5, with 9 bases lining up with TRBD1. There are 14 residues in the CDR3. CDR1 and CDR2 from the germline V gene are GTSNPN and SVGIG (reference sequence). Losses at the gene ends were 3 bases for V and 1 base for J; bases not matched to a gene: 3. CDR3 bases: TGTGCCTGGAGCCACAGGGGGCTCCAAGAGACCCAGTACTTC. Translation gives CAWSHRGLQETQYF. Looking up the rest from reference TRBV30 and TRBJ2-5 gives the full variable domain: SQTIHQWPATLVQPVGSPLSLECTVEGTSNPNLYWYRQAAGRGLQLLFYSVGIGQISSEVPQNLSASRPQDRQFILSSKKLLLSDSGFYLCAWSHRGLQETQYFGPGTRLLVL.

The chain combines TRBV6-6 with TRBJ2-3; 9 bases fit TRBD2. J was trimmed by 2 bases and V by 4 bases; bases with no gene match: 4. The CDR3 is 15 residues long. CDR1 is MNHNY and CDR2 is SVGAGI in the germline V gene (reference sequence). This chain's CDR3 is CASSWASGNTDTQYF. The DNA for the CDR3 is TGTGCCAGCAGTTGGGCTAGCGGGAACACAGATACGCAGTATTTT.

The rearrangement uses TRBV28 and TRBJ2-7; 7 nucleotides align to TRBD2. Germline CDR1 is MDHEN and CDR2 is SYDVKM. V was pared by 3 bases and J by 0 bases, with 5 bases of the junction left unmatched. The length of the CDR3 is 15 residues. The CDR3 loop is CASSFGEGPSYEQYF. The CDR3 nucleotides are TGTGCCAGCAGTTTCGGGGAGGGACCCTCCTACGAGCAGTACTTC.

This chain uses TRBV6-4 with TRBJ1-4; 11 bases match TRBD1. Trimming removed 10 bases from V and 0 bases from J; junction bases left unmatched: 4. The germline CDR1 and CDR2 sequences are MRHNA and SNTAGT. The CDR3 is 15 amino acids. This CDR3 reads CATGQGATTNEKLFF. The DNA of the CDR3 is TGTGCCACCGGACAGGGGGCTACAACTAATGAAAAACTGTTTTTT.

V gene TRBV9 combines with J gene TRBJ1-4; D remains unclear. The CDR3 runs to 16 residues. Germline loops: CDR1 SGDLS, CDR2 YYNGEE. Trimming stripped 0 bases from V and 3 bases from J, with 12 bases between. The DNA of the CDR3 is TGTGCCAGCAGCGTAGGCTCGATCTGGGCTAATGAAAAACTGTTTTTT. It is translated as CASSVGSIWANEKLFF.